The present TCR beta chain was sequenced within a study of blood T cells in healthy people across ages. A second PCR of 7 to 11 cycles used a sample-barcoded 5' primer and a J-beta primer mix. TCRdb analysed the 5' RACE reads with MiXCR anew, one entry per CDR3 protein. The sample has under 1 million distinct CDR3 sequences; around 42% are singletons. Donors were healthy Caucasian individuals from Russia aged about 6 to 90. This CDR3 has 15 residues. In germline, CDR1 is SGHTA, CDR2 FQGNSA. In this sample, this clonotype turned up a few times. This clonotype was sampled from a man aged 55 to 70 in good health. The sequencing sample was made of blood. This sequence joins TRBV7-2 and TRBJ2-7; 9 bases align to TRBD1. Gene TRBJ2-5 matches the end of the DNA better, so the J call may be wrong. The CDR3 here is CASSFLQGAQGTQYF. CDR3 nucleotides: TGTGCCAGCAGCTTCTTACAGGGGGCGCAGGGGACCCAGTACTTC.